The 3 T cell receptor beta chains below were found in one sample sequenced in a study of cytomegalovirus exposure and HLA in healthy donors. The study ran its PCR with 60 Vbeta and 13 Jbeta primers. The method was immunoSEQ multiplex PCR; TCRdb's version includes in-frame clones alone and lacks a portion of them. The data show fewer than 150,000 clones, roughly 76% seen once. Sequenced: PBMCs. The receptors stem from a man over 45 in good health and CMV-seropositive.

Only one count was recorded for this clone. This chain joins TRBV27 and TRBJ2-1; 11 bases match TRBD2. After removal of 1 base from V and 9 bases from J, the junction contained 5 bases not matched to a gene. Germline V gives CDR1 MNHEY, CDR2 SMNVEV (reference sequence). This CDR3 contains 15 residues. The DNA of the CDR3 is TGTGCCAGCAGTTTATTAGCGGGAGGGCAGGGTGAGCAGTTCTTC. It encodes CASSLLAGGQGEQFF.

V is TRBV12-5 and J is TRBJ2-5; 9 nucleotides line up with TRBD1. The CDR3 covers 15 residues. V was clipped by 5 bases and J by 5 bases; unmatched bases: 9. Germline V gene sequence: CDR1 LGHNT, CDR2 FRNRAP. The CDR3 spells CASGGRQGVGETQYF. DNA for the CDR3: TGTGCTAGTGGTGGTAGACAGGGGGTCGGGGAGACCCAGTACTTC.

The V and J genes are TRBV6-5 and TRBJ2-2; D not certain. This CDR3 is 14 amino acids long. CDR1 is MNHEY and CDR2 is SVGAGI in the germline V gene. Trimming shortened V by 8 bases and J by 3 bases, and 13 bases separated the two germline ends. CDR3 protein: CASSPAEYTGELFF. The CDR3 nucleotides read TGTGCCAGCTCGCCGGCGGAGTACACCGGGGAGCTGTTTTTT.